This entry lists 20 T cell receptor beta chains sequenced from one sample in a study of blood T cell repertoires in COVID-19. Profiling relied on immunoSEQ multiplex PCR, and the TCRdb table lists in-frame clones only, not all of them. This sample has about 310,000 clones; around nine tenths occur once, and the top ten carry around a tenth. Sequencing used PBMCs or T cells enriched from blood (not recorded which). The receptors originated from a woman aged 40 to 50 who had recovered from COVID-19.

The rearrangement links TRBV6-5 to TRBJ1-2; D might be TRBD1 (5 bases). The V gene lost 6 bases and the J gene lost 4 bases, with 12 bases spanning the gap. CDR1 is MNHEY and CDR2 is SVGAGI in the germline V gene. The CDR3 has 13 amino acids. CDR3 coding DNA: TGTGCCAGCAGAACAGGTCTGGGCTATGGCTACACCTTC. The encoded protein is CASRTGLGYGYTF.

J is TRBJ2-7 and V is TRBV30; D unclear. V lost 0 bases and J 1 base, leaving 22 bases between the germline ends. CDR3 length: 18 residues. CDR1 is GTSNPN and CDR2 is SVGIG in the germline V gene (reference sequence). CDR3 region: CAWSVESWVLLPSYEQYF. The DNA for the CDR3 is TGTGCCTGGAGTGTGGAGTCTTGGGTACTACTCCCGTCCTACGAGCAGTACTTC. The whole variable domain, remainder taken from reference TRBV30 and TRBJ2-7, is SQTIHQWPATLVQPVGSPLSLECTVEGTSNPNLYWYRQAAGRGLQLLFYSVGIGQISSEVPQNLSASRPQDRQFILSSKKLLLSDSGFYLCAWSVESWVLLPSYEQYFGPGTRLTVT.

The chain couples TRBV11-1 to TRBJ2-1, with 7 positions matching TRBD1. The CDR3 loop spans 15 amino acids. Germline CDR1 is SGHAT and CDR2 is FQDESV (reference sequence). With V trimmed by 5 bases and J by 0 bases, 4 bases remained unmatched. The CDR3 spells CASSPGTASYNEQFF. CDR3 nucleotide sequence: TGTGCCAGCAGCCCAGGGACAGCCTCCTACAATGAGCAGTTCTTC. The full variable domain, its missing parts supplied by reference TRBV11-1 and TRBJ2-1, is EAEVAQSPRYKITEKSQAVAFWCDPISGHATLYWYRQILGQGPELLVQFQDESVVDDSQLPKDRFSAERLKGVDSTLKIQPAELGDSAMYLCASSPGTASYNEQFFGPGTRLTVL.

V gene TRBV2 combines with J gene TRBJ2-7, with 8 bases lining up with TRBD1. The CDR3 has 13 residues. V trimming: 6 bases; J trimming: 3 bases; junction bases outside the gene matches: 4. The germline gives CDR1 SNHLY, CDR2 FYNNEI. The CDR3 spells CASSGTGNYEQYF. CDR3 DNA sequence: TGTGCCAGCAGCGGGACAGGCAACTACGAGCAGTACTTC.

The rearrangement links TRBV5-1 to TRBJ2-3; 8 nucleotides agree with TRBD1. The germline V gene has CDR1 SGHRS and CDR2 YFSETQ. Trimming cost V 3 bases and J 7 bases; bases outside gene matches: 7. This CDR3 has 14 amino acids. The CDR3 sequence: CASSSDRGGNTQYF. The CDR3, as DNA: TGCGCCAGCAGCTCAGACAGGGGTGGGAATACGCAGTATTTT.

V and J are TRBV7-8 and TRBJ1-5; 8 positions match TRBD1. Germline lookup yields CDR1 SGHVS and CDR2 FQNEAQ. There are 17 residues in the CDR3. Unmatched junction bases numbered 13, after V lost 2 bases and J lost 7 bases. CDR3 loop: CASSLFQGARDHQPQHF. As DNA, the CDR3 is TGTGCCAGCAGCTTATTCCAGGGGGCGCGAGACCACCAGCCCCAGCATTTT. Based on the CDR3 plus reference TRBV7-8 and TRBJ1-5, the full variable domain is GAGVSQSPRYKVAKRGQDVALRCDPISGHVSLFWYQQALGQGPEFLTYFQNEAQLDKSGLPSDRFFAERPEGSVSTLKIQRTQQEDSAVYLCASSLFQGARDHQPQHFGDGTRLSIL.

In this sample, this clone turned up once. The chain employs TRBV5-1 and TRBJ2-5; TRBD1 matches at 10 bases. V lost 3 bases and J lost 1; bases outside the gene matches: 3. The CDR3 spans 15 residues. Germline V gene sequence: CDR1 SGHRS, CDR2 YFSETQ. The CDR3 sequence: CASSSGQGSQETQYF. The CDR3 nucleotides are TGCGCCAGCAGCTCGGGACAGGGGAGCCAAGAGACCCAGTACTTC.

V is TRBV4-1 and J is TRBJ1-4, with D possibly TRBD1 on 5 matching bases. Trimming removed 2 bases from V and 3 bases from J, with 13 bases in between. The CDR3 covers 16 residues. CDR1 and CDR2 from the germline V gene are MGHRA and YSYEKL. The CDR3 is CASSQRQSGANEKLFF. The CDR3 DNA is TGCGCCAGCAGCCAACGGCAATCGGGGGCTAATGAAAAACTGTTTTTT.

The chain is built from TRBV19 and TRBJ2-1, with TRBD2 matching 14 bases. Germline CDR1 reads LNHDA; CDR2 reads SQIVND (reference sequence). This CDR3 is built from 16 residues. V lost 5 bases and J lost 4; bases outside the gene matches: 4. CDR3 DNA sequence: TGTGCCAGTAGTGGGACTAGCGGGAGATTTTACAATGAGCAGTTCTTC. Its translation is CASSGTSGRFYNEQFF.

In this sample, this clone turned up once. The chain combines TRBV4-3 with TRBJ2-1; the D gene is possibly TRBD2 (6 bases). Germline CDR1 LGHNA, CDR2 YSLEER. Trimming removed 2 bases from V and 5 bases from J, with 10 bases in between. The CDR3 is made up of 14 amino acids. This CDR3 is CASSQRDSDNEQFF. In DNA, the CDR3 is TGCGCCAGCAGCCAACGGGACTCTGACAATGAGCAGTTCTTC.

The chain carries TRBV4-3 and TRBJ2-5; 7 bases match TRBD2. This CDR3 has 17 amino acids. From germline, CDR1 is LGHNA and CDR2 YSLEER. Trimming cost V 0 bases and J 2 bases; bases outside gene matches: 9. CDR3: CASSQEATGTTQETQYF. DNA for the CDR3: TGCGCCAGCAGCCAAGAGGCTACCGGGACTACTCAAGAGACCCAGTACTTC.

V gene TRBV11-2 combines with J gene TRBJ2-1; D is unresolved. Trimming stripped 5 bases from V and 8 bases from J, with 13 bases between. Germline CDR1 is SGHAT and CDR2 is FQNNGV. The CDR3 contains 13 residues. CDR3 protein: CASSPRVTDEQFF. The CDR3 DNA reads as TGTGCCAGCAGCCCCCGGGTCACCGATGAGCAGTTCTTC.

CDR3 in amino acids: CASSFLPSGRGSDEQFF. Written as DNA, the CDR3 is TGTGCCAGCAGTTTCCTCCCTAGCGGGAGGGGTAGCGATGAGCAGTTCTTC. The chain uses TRBV27 and TRBJ2-1, with 12 bases fitting TRBD2. The J segment lost 8 bases and the V segment lost 3 bases, leaving 11 bases of the junction unmatched. The length of the CDR3 is 17 residues. The germline V gene has CDR1 MNHEY and CDR2 SMNVEV (reference sequence).

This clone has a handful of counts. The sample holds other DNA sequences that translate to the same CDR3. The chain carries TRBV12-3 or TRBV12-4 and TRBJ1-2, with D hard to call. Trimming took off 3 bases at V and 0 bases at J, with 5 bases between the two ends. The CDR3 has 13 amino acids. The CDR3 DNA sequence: TGTGCCAGCAGTTTTGGGCCTAACTATGGCTACACCTTC. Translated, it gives CASSFGPNYGYTF.

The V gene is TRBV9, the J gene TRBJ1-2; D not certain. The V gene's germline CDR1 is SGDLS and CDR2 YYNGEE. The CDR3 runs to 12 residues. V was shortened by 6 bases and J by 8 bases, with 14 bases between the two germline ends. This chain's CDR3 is CASTGLGRGYTF. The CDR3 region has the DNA TGTGCCAGCACCGGACTCGGCCGAGGCTACACCTTC.

CDR3 sequence: CASSPTGSSSYEQYF. CDR3 coding DNA: TGTGCCAGCAGCCCGACAGGGTCTTCCTCCTACGAGCAGTACTTC. The chain carries TRBV7-9 and TRBJ2-7; 7 bases align to TRBD1. The CDR3 length is 15 residues. The V and J ends lost 5 bases and 0 bases, in that order; junction bases with no gene match: 7. Germline loops: CDR1 SEHNR, CDR2 FQNEAQ (reference sequence).

The CDR3 DNA follows: TGTGCCAGTAGCTCTCCTCGGGCGGGGGCGAGCACAGATACGCAGTATTTT. Translating gives CASSSPRAGASTDTQYF. The chain recombines TRBV19 with TRBJ2-3; maybe TRBD2 (7 bases). The CDR3 is 17 residues long. The V and J ends lost 6 bases and 0 bases respectively, with 19 bases between them. Germline V gene sequence: CDR1 LNHDA, CDR2 SQIVND (reference sequence).

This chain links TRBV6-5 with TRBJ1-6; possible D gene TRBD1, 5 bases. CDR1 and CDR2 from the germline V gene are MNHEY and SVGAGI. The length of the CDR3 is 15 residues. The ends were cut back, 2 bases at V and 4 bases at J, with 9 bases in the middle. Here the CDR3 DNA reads TGTGCCAGCAGTTACGGGGGGGTTTATAATTCACCCCTCCACTTT. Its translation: CASSYGGVYNSPLHF.

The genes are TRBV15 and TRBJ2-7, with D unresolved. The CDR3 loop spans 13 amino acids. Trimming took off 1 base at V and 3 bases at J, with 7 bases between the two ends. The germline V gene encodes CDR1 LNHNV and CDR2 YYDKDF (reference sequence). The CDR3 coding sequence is TGTGCCACCAGCAGAGGGGCAATCTACGAGCAGTACTTC. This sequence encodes CATSRGAIYEQYF.

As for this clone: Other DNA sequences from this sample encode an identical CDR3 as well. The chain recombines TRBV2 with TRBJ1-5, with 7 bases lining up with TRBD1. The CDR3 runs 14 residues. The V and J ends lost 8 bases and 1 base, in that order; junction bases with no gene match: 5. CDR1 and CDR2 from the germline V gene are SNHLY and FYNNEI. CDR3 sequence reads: CASRDRVSNQPQHF. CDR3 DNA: TGTGCCAGCCGAGACAGGGTGAGCAATCAGCCCCAGCATTTT.